The next 19 T cell receptor beta chains were all read from a single sample in a study of regulatory T cells in long-lasting Graves disease. Noted time point: newly diagnosed GD, antithyroid drugs for less than 3 months. TCR sequences were obtained from RNA taken from PBMCs. TCR beta libraries were built with iRepertoire HTBI primers and Arm-PCR of CDR3 regions. One entry per CDR3 protein results from TCRdb running MiXCR on the multiplex PCR reads. The data hold 550,000 to 700,000 distinct CDR3 sequences, with about 16% observed a single time. These data were also reused for a study on T cells in Graves' hyperthyroidism and ophthalmopathy.

The source was peripheral blood mononuclear cells (PBMCs), collected at new diagnosis, from a patient treated with antithyroid drugs. These TCRs come from a man aged 18-30 years with Graves disease.

This clonotype was seen more than once but under ten times. The chain is built from TRBV9 and TRBJ2-1; the D gene is possibly TRBD2 (5 bases). Germline V lookup: CDR1 SGDLS, CDR2 YYNGEE. Trimming shortened V by 2 bases and J by 4 bases, and 10 bases separated the two germline ends. The CDR3 has 14 amino acids. The CDR3 spells CASSVEDFYNEQFF. The CDR3, as DNA: TGTGCCAGCAGCGTCGAGGACTTTTACAATGAGCAGTTCTTC.

This clonotype appeared many times. The chain is built from TRBV3-1 and TRBJ2-7; a possible D gene is TRBD2 (5 bases). This CDR3 contains 13 residues. CDR1 is LGHDT, CDR2 YNNKEL, per germline (reference sequence). Between the trimmed V and J ends, which lost 7 bases and 6 bases, there was a span of 16 bases. The CDR3 DNA sequence: TGTGCCAGCAATTTAGGAGGAGCCAGCGAGCAGTACTTC. It specifies CASNLGGASEQYF.

The table lists this clonotype with many counts. The chain couples TRBV6-2 or TRBV6-3 to TRBJ2-7; 10 bases map to TRBD2. Germline lookup yields CDR1 MNHEY and CDR2 SVGEGT. Unmatched junction bases numbered 5, after V lost 5 bases and J lost 1 base. There are 15 residues in the CDR3. CDR3 DNA: TGTGCCAGCAGTGGGGGGACTAGCGCGTCCTACGAGCAGTACTTC. This codes for CASSGGTSASYEQYF.

This clonotype was seen a handful of times. This chain links TRBV15 with TRBJ1-5; weak D call: TRBD1 (5 bases). Trimming took off 1 base at V and 4 bases at J, with 14 bases between the two ends. This CDR3 has 16 residues. Germline loops: CDR1 LNHNV, CDR2 YYDKDF (reference sequence). CDR3 loop: CATSRGGAGRNQPQHF. DNA of the CDR3: TGTGCCACCAGCAGAGGAGGGGCAGGAAGAAATCAGCCCCAGCATTTT.

The sample holds many counts of this clonotype. The CDR3, as DNA: TGTGCCAGCAGCTTAGCGGGGTTTGGGAATGAGCAGTTCTTC. It translates to CASSLAGFGNEQFF. The V call is TRBV7-2, the J call TRBJ2-1; no clear D. V lost 0 bases to trimming and J lost 7 bases, with 10 bases between them. Germline V lookup: CDR1 SGHTA, CDR2 FQGNSA. The CDR3 runs 14 residues.

This clonotype was seen a few times. The gene calls are TRBV3-1 and TRBJ2-3; 10 positions agree with TRBD2. The junction had 4 bases not matched to a gene; V was cut back by 4 bases and J by 0 bases. This CDR3 region has 16 residues. Per the germline V gene, CDR1 is LGHDT and CDR2 is YNNKEL (reference sequence). The CDR3 here is CASSPLAGASTDTQYF. CDR3 nucleotides: TGTGCCAGCAGCCCTCTAGCGGGGGCGAGCACAGATACGCAGTATTTT.

This CDR3 reads CSARWSLEGETQYF. The DNA of the CDR3 is TGCAGTGCTAGATGGTCGCTCGAGGGGGAGACCCAGTACTTC. The chain joins TRBV20-1 to TRBJ2-5, with D perhaps being TRBD1 or TRBD2 (5 bases each). V lost 2 bases to trimming and J lost 5 bases, with 15 bases between them. Germline V CDR1 and CDR2: DFQATT, SNEGSKA (reference sequence). This CDR3 has 14 amino acids.

The chain has TRBV2 and TRBJ2-7, with 8 nucleotides matching TRBD1. Germline CDR1 SNHLY, CDR2 FYNNEI. Trimming cost V 9 bases and J 4 bases; bases outside gene matches: 5. This CDR3 contains 12 residues. The CDR3 spells CASGQGRYEQYF. In DNA, the CDR3 is TGTGCCAGTGGACAGGGTCGATACGAGCAGTACTTC.

The V and J genes are TRBV5-8 and TRBJ1-5; perhaps TRBD1 as D (6 bases). V shed 5 bases and J shed 0 bases, with 15 bases lying between them. There are 16 residues in the CDR3. Germline V CDR1 and CDR2: SGHTS, YDEGEE. The CDR3 region has the DNA TGTGCCAGCAGTCCTTTAGGGGGGTATAGCAATCAGCCCCAGCATTTT. Its translation: CASSPLGGYSNQPQHF. The full variable domain, completed using reference TRBV5-8 and TRBJ1-5, is EAGVTQSPTHLIKTRGQQATLRCSPISGHTSVYWYQQALGLGLQFLLWYDEGEERNRGNFPPRFSGRQFPNYSSELNVNALELEDSALYLCASSPLGGYSNQPQHFGDGTRLSIL.

The table lists this clonotype with many counts. V and J are TRBV18 and TRBJ2-2; D is undetermined. The V end was cut by 4 bases, the J end by 12 bases, with 18 bases between. This CDR3 is built from 14 residues. The V gene's germline CDR1 is KGHSH and CDR2 LQKENI. The DNA of the CDR3 is TGTGCCAGCTCACATGCGAGAGACCCTATCAAGCTGTTTTTT. It codes for CASSHARDPIKLFF.

This clonotype was detected ten times or more. The rearrangement links TRBV6-1 to TRBJ2-7; 16 positions agree with TRBD2. The CDR3 covers 18 residues. The V and J ends lost 3 bases and 1 base, in that order; junction bases with no gene match: 6. Germline assignment: CDR1 MNHNS and CDR2 SASEGT. The CDR3 nucleotides are TGTGCCAGCAGTGACCCGGGACTAGCGGGAGGGCCTTCCTACGAGCAGTACTTC. Its protein is CASSDPGLAGGPSYEQYF.

This clonotype was seen at least ten times. The rearrangement joins TRBV6-5 to TRBJ2-1; D may be TRBD2 (5 bases). Germline V gene lookup returns CDR1 MNHEY and CDR2 SVGAGI. The CDR3 spans 15 residues. Trimming pared 2 bases from V and 6 bases from J, leaving 14 bases between. CDR3 sequence reads: CASSYPSGAPNEQFF. The CDR3 DNA reads TGTGCCAGCAGTTACCCGAGCGGTGCGCCCAATGAGCAGTTCTTC.

This clonotype was detected ten times or more. V usage is TRBV7-9 and J usage is TRBJ2-3; 8 bases line up with TRBD2. Trimming at V came to 5 bases and at J to 5 bases, leaving 12 bases not matched to a gene. The CDR3 covers 16 residues. Per germline, CDR1 SEHNR and CDR2 FQNEAQ (reference sequence). Here the CDR3 DNA reads TGTGCCAGCAGCCGAACGCGCGGGAGGCGAGGAGATACGCAGTATTTT. This sequence encodes CASSRTRGRRGDTQYF.

Many counts were recorded for this clonotype. The chain combines TRBV20-1 with TRBJ2-7; D is possibly TRBD1 or TRBD2 (6 bases each). The CDR3 has 13 amino acids. Trimming cost V 1 base and J 2 bases, with 9 bases left between them. Germline CDR1 reads DFQATT; CDR2 reads SNEGSKA (reference sequence). Written as DNA, the CDR3 is TGCAGTGCTAGAGGTCGGGGGCCCTACGAGCAGTACTTC. Amino acids: CSARGRGPYEQYF.

This clonotype appeared many times. V gene TRBV28 combines with J gene TRBJ2-5, with 13 bases aligning to TRBD2. The V segment lost 8 bases and the J segment 5 bases; nucleotides outside the gene matches: 11. The CDR3 extends over 16 amino acids. CDR1 is MDHEN and CDR2 is SYDVKM in the germline V gene. The CDR3 here is CASSSGTSGIGETQYF. The DNA of the CDR3 is TGTGCCAGCTCTTCCGGGACTAGCGGGATCGGTGAGACCCAGTACTTC.

The chain combines TRBV5-5 with TRBJ2-1, with 8 bases identical to TRBD2. The CDR3 is 17 amino acids. V lost 4 bases to trimming and J lost 7 bases; unmatched junction nucleotides: 16. Germline V CDR1 and CDR2: SGHKS, YYEKEE (reference sequence). CDR3 coding DNA: TGTGCCAGCAGCCCTCGACTACCCAGCGGGAGAGGGAATGAGCAGTTCTTC. Translation: CASSPRLPSGRGNEQFF.

This clonotype was counted ten times or more. The J gene is TRBJ2-7, the V gene TRBV7-8, with 11 positions matching TRBD2. Germline V gene data show CDR1 as SGHVS and CDR2 as FQNEAQ. The CDR3 contains 19 residues. V was clipped by 0 bases and J by 6 bases; unmatched bases: 16. CDR3 sequence reads: CASSLARASTSGNLFEQYF. CDR3 bases: TGTGCCAGCAGCTTAGCGCGGGCCTCGACTAGCGGGAACCTCTTCGAGCAGTACTTC. Filled out from reference TRBV7-8 and TRBJ2-7, the complete variable domain reads GAGVSQSPRYKVAKRGQDVALRCDPISGHVSLFWYQQALGQGPEFLTYFQNEAQLDKSGLPSDRFFAERPEGSVSTLKIQRTQQEDSAVYLCASSLARASTSGNLFEQYFGPGTRLTVT.

This clonotype appeared a few times. The chain uses TRBV7-9 and TRBJ1-1, with D tentatively TRBD1 (5 bases). V gave up 4 bases and J gave up 5 bases, with 14 bases separating them. The germline CDR1 and CDR2 sequences are SEHNR and FQNEAQ (reference sequence). CDR3 length: 14 residues. The CDR3: CASSSAMGVTEAFF. For the CDR3, the DNA is TGTGCCAGCAGCTCCGCGATGGGGGTTACTGAAGCTTTCTTT.

The V call is TRBV20-1, the J call TRBJ1-5; D uncertain. V was pared by 3 bases and J by 7 bases, with 13 bases between. The CDR3 runs 13 residues. Germline CDR1 is DFQATT and CDR2 is SNEGSKA (reference sequence). Here the CDR3 DNA reads TGCAGTGCTAGTGACACGGTCAGGCAGCCCCAGCATTTT. Translated: CSASDTVRQPQHF.